This T cell receptor (beta chain) emerged from a study of control samples from healthy donors and cancer patients (dated by TCRdb to the early 2020s). The library came from the immunoSEQ multiplex PCR assay. This immuneACCESS table, as held by TCRdb, lists in-frame sequences with V and J called but not all clones. Of the missing ones, under half trace to an unresolved V gene in checked studies; the others have no known cause. A total of 200,000 to 250,000 clones appear in this sample, 85% to 95% of them only once. The leading ten clones occupy around 1.5% of the sample. This clone showed up just once. Its antigen specificity is not known. Base quality data are lacking; no much larger clone is found one base away. V is pruned by 5 bases and J by 4 bases, leaving 7 bases of the junction without a gene match. Inclusive of the bounding cysteine and phenylalanine, the CDR3 is 14 residues long. Of all the DNA, just the CDR3 is kept, 42 bases in frame from base 1. CDR1 SGHTA and CDR2 FQGNSA were looked up in the germline V gene.

The sequence was obtained from a man aged 50-59 years in good health. The sequencing input was blood. The chain uses TRBV7-2 and TRBJ2-7; a stretch of 8 junction bases matches TRBD1. The nucleotides are TGTGCCAGCAGCACGGACAGGGTTACATACGAGCAGTACTTC. It codes for CASSTDRVTYEQYF.